Shown below are 13 T cell receptor beta chains from a single sample sequenced in a study of cytomegalovirus exposure and HLA in healthy donors. The PCR had 60 Vbeta and 13 Jbeta primers. Some clones are missing from TCRdb's copy, which holds only in-frame ones; the method was immunoSEQ multiplex PCR. The sample gives some 190,000 clones, around 84% of which show up once; approximately 3.6% is in the top ten. Input material: PBMCs. Every receptor here comes from a man aged 40-49 years in good health and CMV-seropositive.

The rearrangement links TRBV18 to TRBJ2-1, with D unresolved. CDR3 size: 15 residues. CDR1 and CDR2 from the germline V gene are KGHSH and LQKENI. V was shortened by 2 bases and J by 4 bases, with 12 bases between the two germline ends. This chain's CDR3 is CASSPEALPYNEQFF. CDR3 bases: TGTGCCAGCTCACCAGAAGCCCTTCCTTACAATGAGCAGTTCTTC.

This sequence joins TRBV27 and TRBJ2-5, with TRBD2 matching over 7 bases. In germline, CDR1 is MNHEY, CDR2 SMNVEV (reference sequence). The CDR3 length is 17 residues. The J segment lost 5 bases and the V segment lost 10 bases, leaving 22 bases of the junction unmatched. This chain's CDR3 is CANGVEWVGRRRETQYF. The DNA of the CDR3 is TGTGCCAACGGGGTCGAGTGGGTCGGGAGGAGGAGGGAGACCCAGTACTTC.

This clone has just one count. V gene TRBV5-1 combines with J gene TRBJ2-1; TRBD1 matches 7 bases. After removal of 0 bases from V and 9 bases from J, the junction contained 6 bases not matched to a gene. The V gene's germline CDR1 is SGHRS and CDR2 YFSETQ. This CDR3 contains 14 residues. CDR3 sequence: CASSLEQGLGEQFF. For the CDR3, the DNA is TGCGCCAGCAGCTTGGAACAGGGGCTCGGTGAGCAGTTCTTC. Variable domain in full (rest from reference TRBV5-1 and TRBJ2-1): KAGVTQTPRYLIKTRGQQVTLSCSPISGHRSVSWYQQTPGQGLQFLFEYFSETQRNKGNFPGRFSGRQFSNSRSEMNVSTLELGDSALYLCASSLEQGLGEQFFGPGTRLTVL.

The rearrangement joins TRBV29-1 to TRBJ2-3, with 8 bases lining up with TRBD2. Germline-derived CDR1 and CDR2 are SQVTM and ANQGSEA. This CDR3 is 14 amino acids long. V was clipped by 4 bases and J by 0 bases; unmatched bases: 3. The CDR3 coding sequence is TGCAGCGTTGTGGGGACTAGAAGCACAGATACGCAGTATTTT. Translating it yields CSVVGTRSTDTQYF.

The chain recombines TRBV28 with TRBJ1-2, with 7 bases that match TRBD1. CDR1 and CDR2 from the germline V gene are MDHEN and SYDVKM. Trimming removed 5 bases from V and 4 bases from J; junction bases left unmatched: 7. The CDR3 covers 14 residues. The CDR3 loop is CASSNQGGGYGYTF. CDR3 nucleotide sequence: TGTGCCAGCAGTAACCAGGGGGGAGGCTATGGCTACACCTTC.

This rearrangement joins TRBV5-8 to TRBJ1-5, with 9 bases fitting TRBD1. The CDR3 spans 17 residues. Germline V gene data show CDR1 as SGHTS and CDR2 as YDEGEE. With V trimmed by 4 bases and J by 2 bases, 10 bases remained unmatched. The CDR3 protein is CASSLRDRVSGNQPQHF. The CDR3 DNA sequence: TGTGCCAGCAGCCTCCGGGACAGGGTCTCGGGCAATCAGCCCCAGCATTTT. The variable domain in full, completed from reference TRBV5-8 and TRBJ1-5, reads EAGVTQSPTHLIKTRGQQATLRCSPISGHTSVYWYQQALGLGLQFLLWYDEGEERNRGNFPPRFSGRQFPNYSSELNVNALELEDSALYLCASSLRDRVSGNQPQHFGDGTRLSIL.

The chain recombines TRBV7-6 with TRBJ2-7; D possibly corresponds to TRBD2 (5 bases). V was shortened by 1 base and J by 5 bases, with 12 bases between the two germline ends. The germline CDR1 and CDR2 sequences are SGHVS and FNYEAQ. The CDR3 totals 14 residues. CDR3 in DNA: TGTGCCAGCAGCTTAGGCGAACGGGATAACGAGCAGTACTTC. It is translated as CASSLGERDNEQYF. Full variable domain (missing parts from reference TRBV7-6 and TRBJ2-7): GAGVSQSPRYKVTKRGQDVALRCDPISGHVSLYWYRQALGQGPEFLTYFNYEAQQDKSGLPNDRFSAERPEGSISTLTIQRTEQRDSAMYRCASSLGERDNEQYFGPGTRLTVT.

The sample holds one count of this clone. This rearrangement joins TRBV25-1 to TRBJ1-5; D is uncertain. This CDR3 spans 14 amino acids. Trimming stripped 6 bases from V and 4 bases from J, with 13 bases between. The germline gives CDR1 MGHDK, CDR2 SYGVNS. This CDR3 is CASSGGQANQPQHF. As DNA, the CDR3 is TGTGCCAGCAGCGGAGGGCAGGCAAATCAGCCCCAGCATTTT. Together with reference TRBV25-1 and TRBJ1-5, the CDR3 gives the full variable domain: EADIYQTPRYLVIGTGKKITLECSQTMGHDKMYWYQQDPGMELHLIHYSYGVNSTEKGDLSSESTVSRIRTEHFPLTLESARPSHTSQYLCASSGGQANQPQHFGDGTRLSIL.

The chain has TRBV6-6 and TRBJ2-4, with D tentatively TRBD1 (5 bases). This CDR3 region has 15 residues. The germline V gene has CDR1 MNHNY and CDR2 SVGAGI (reference sequence). V lost 7 bases to trimming and J lost 0 bases, with 13 bases between them. The CDR3 reads CASTDSGLAKNIQYF. CDR3 in DNA: TGTGCCAGCACCGATTCAGGGCTAGCCAAAAACATTCAGTACTTC.

V is TRBV10-2 and J is TRBJ2-7; 9 bases are a match to TRBD1. Unmatched junction bases numbered 11, after V lost 6 bases and J lost 5 bases. This CDR3 region has 15 residues. Germline CDR1 WSHSY, CDR2 SAAADI. This chain's CDR3 is CASSLGTGYEHEQYF. The CDR3 bases are TGCGCCAGCAGCCTCGGGACAGGGTATGAGCACGAGCAGTACTTC.

The chain couples TRBV4-2 to TRBJ1-2, with a possible D match to TRBD1 (6 bases). This CDR3 region has 14 residues. Deletions cut 1 base from V and 7 bases from J, with 13 bases between. CDR1 is LGHNA and CDR2 is YNFKEQ in the germline V gene. Here the CDR3 DNA reads TGTGCCAGCAGCCAAGTGGGGGCTGTTTCTGGCTACACCTTC. Translated: CASSQVGAVSGYTF.

This chain connects TRBV7-3 to TRBJ2-7; possibly TRBD2 for D (7 bases). CDR1 is SGHTA and CDR2 is FQGTGA in the germline V gene. Trimming took off 4 bases at V and 4 bases at J, with 17 bases between the two ends. The CDR3 totals 15 residues. The CDR3 region is CASSSSGGRGYEQYF. CDR3 sequence (DNA): TGTGCCAGCAGCTCATCGGGGGGCCGTGGTTACGAGCAGTACTTC. The whole variable domain, filled in from reference TRBV7-3 and TRBJ2-7, reads GAGVSQTPSNKVTEKGKYVELRCDPISGHTALYWYRQSLGQGPEFLIYFQGTGAADDSGLPNDRFFAVRPEGSVSTLKIQRTERGDSAVYLCASSSSGGRGYEQYFGPGTRLTVT.

The chain joins TRBV6-1 to TRBJ1-2; no clear D gene. Germline loops: CDR1 MNHNS, CDR2 SASEGT. Trimming took off 6 bases at V and 2 bases at J, with 7 bases between the two ends. The CDR3 totals 12 residues. In DNA, the CDR3 is TGTGCCAGCAGCGCAGGAAACTATGGCTACACCTTC. The encoded protein is CASSAGNYGYTF.